This TCR beta chain was identified during a study of T cells after yellow fever vaccination. Study-wide context: Fractions of limited cellularity were prepared by means of SMART-Seq v4 Ultra Low Input.

In the case of this clonotype: The antigen is not known.

General study results and limits: There was a possibility that FACS-sorted repertoires contained abundant clonotypes contaminating from the bulk population.

MiXCR, run by TCRdb on the 5' RACE reads, gives a single entry per CDR3 protein. Among under 250,000 distinct CDR3 sequences listed, about 7.1% were seen once. V dropped 0 bases and J dropped 2 bases, with 21 bases sitting between them. Germline V gene sequence: CDR1 LNHNV, CDR2 YYDKDF (reference sequence). CDR3 size: 19 residues. The material was CD4+ T cells sorted from PBMCs, obtained 15 days after the yellow fever booster vaccination. The TCR originated in a young man who received the YFV17D yellow fever vaccine. The gene calls are TRBV15 and TRBJ2-3, with a possible D match to TRBD2 (5 bases). CDR3 region: CATSRDSASTVGLTDTQYF. For the CDR3, the DNA is TGTGCCACCAGCAGAGATTCGGCTTCTACTGTTGGACTCACAGATACGCAGTATTTT.